This TCR beta chain was recovered during a study of technical replicates of blood from a few donors. TCRdb keeps only in-frame clones here, not all; method: immunoSEQ multiplex PCR. The sample yields more than 75,000 clones, about 94% seen once. CDR1 and CDR2 (germline): LGHNA, YNFKEQ. CDR3 length equals 15 residues. Trimming removed 0 bases from V and 6 bases from J; junction bases left unmatched: 5. The sequence derives from a human donor in good health. The sequenced sample was T cells isolated from PBMCs. The rearrangement uses TRBV4-2 and TRBJ1-5, with 7 bases matching TRBD1. Written as DNA, the CDR3 is TGTGCCAGCAGCCAAGATGGGACAGTTATTCAGCCCCAGCATTTT. Its translation: CASSQDGTVIQPQHF.